This T cell receptor beta chain was captured in a study of cytomegalovirus exposure and HLA in healthy donors. Notes on the study in general: Rare TCR sequences predominated, though certain public TCRs were found in many donors.

Here immunoSEQ multiplex PCR was the method, and the copy in TCRdb shows in-frame clones only, minus some. The repertoire holds under 250,000 clones, with roughly 84% as singletons. This clone is a singleton in its sample. Its antigen is unidentified. V lost 0 bases and J lost 2, with 6 bases in between. The CDR3 extends over 14 amino acids. Germline V gene sequence: CDR1 SGHDT, CDR2 YYEEEE. The V call is TRBV5-6, the J call TRBJ2-1; D uncertain. This receptor was obtained from a woman aged 18-29 years in good health and CMV-seropositive. The sample consisted of PBMCs. The CDR3 is CASSLGAPYNEQFF. The CDR3 bases are TGTGCCAGCAGCTTGGGGGCTCCCTACAATGAGCAGTTCTTC.